These T cell receptor beta chains were read from a single sample in a study of shared clonotypes between healthy human individuals. The repertoire was sequenced with immunoSEQ multiplex PCR; TCRdb's copy has only in-frame clones and lacks some. In the table there are about 2.4 million clones, 93% of which are singletons. Sequencing was performed on naive CD4+ T cells from PBMCs. The source of these receptors is a young man in good health. Some clones in this sample may be carry-over from other donors' samples. CDR3s include the opening cysteine and the closing phenylalanine or tryptophan. D genes are given only for firm matches. Clone size is shown for a subset of rows, as once, few, many or a class of expanded clone.

J gene,clone size,D gene,V gene,CDR3 DNA,CDR3 protein
TRBJ2-7,NA,NA,TRBV28,TGTGCCGGGGGAGAGACTGCCTACGAGCAGTACTTC,CAGGETAYEQYF
TRBJ1-3,NA,NA,TRBV28,TGTGCCAGCAGCCCCGGGGAATCGGGTCGAGGAAACACCATATATTTT,CASSPGESGRGNTIYF
TRBJ1-4,NA,NA,TRBV29-1,TGCAGCGTCGCCTGGTACGGTACTAATGAAAAACTGTTTTTT,CSVAWYGTNEKLFF
TRBJ2-1,NA,TRBD2,TRBV30,TGTGCCTGGAGTGAAGGAGTACTAGCGGCGTACAATGAGCAGTTCTTC,CAWSEGVLAAYNEQFF
TRBJ2-7,NA,NA,TRBV19,TGTGCCAGTAGTACCAGACAGGGCGGACTAGCCTACGAGCAGTACTTC,CASSTRQGGLAYEQYF
TRBJ2-1,NA,NA,TRBV7-7,TGTGCCAGCAGCTTAGCGGGAGGCAATGAGCAGTTCTTC,CASSLAGGNEQFF
TRBJ2-7,once,TRBD1,TRBV19,TGTGCCAGTAGTGGAACAGGGGGCGTGGGGGAGCAGTACTTC,CASSGTGGVGEQYF
TRBJ2-7,NA,TRBD1,TRBV19,TGTGCCAGTAATATAGGGAGCCGGGACAGGGGGCTGTACGAGCAGTACTTC,CASNIGSRDRGLYEQYF
TRBJ1-2,NA,TRBD1,TRBV7-2,TGTGCCAGCAGCTTGGGGACAGAGTCTCGCTACACCTTC,CASSLGTESRYTF
TRBJ1-2,NA,NA,TRBV28,TGTGCCAGCAGAACTCTCCCGGGTCATGGCTACACCTTC,CASRTLPGHGYTF
TRBJ2-1,NA,TRBD1,TRBV9,TGTGCCAGCGGGGGCAGGGGGTCCTACAATGAGCAGTTCTTC,CASGGRGSYNEQFF
TRBJ1-4,NA,NA,TRBV29-1,TGCAGCGTTACGAGACAGCTTAATGAAAAACTGTTTTTT,CSVTRQLNEKLFF
TRBJ2-5,NA,NA,TRBV5-4,TGTGCCAGCAGCATAGTCGGAGGTTTTGGGGAGACCCAGTACTTC,CASSIVGGFGETQYF
TRBJ2-3,NA,NA,TRBV6-6,TGTGCCAGCAGTCGACAGGAATTGCGGGGCGATACGCAGTATTTT,CASSRQELRGDTQYF
TRBJ2-7,NA,NA,TRBV5-8,TGTGCCAGCAGCTTCGGGGGCTTCTTAGAGCAGTACTTC,CASSFGGFLEQYF
TRBJ2-1,NA,NA,TRBV19,TGTGCCAGTAGTATTAGAAGTGTTGTCTACAATGAGCAGTTCTTC,CASSIRSVVYNEQFF
TRBJ1-2,NA,TRBD1,TRBV18,TGTGCCAGCTCACCGGGACAGGGATCCCATGGCTACACCTTC,CASSPGQGSHGYTF
TRBJ2-1,NA,NA,TRBV28,TGTGCCAGCGTCGAACCACGGGCGCGCGAGCAGTTCTTC,CASVEPRAREQFF
TRBJ1-3,NA,NA,TRBV5-5,TGTGCCAGCAGCTTGCGTCCAGACACTGGAAACACCATATATTTT,CASSLRPDTGNTIYF
TRBJ2-7,NA,TRBD2,TRBV7-2,TGTGCCAGCAGCTTAGTACTAGCGGGACCCTACGAGCAGTACTTC,CASSLVLAGPYEQYF
TRBJ1-1,NA,NA,TRBV7-9,TGTGCCAGCAGCTTATCCCCAGGGATGAACACTGAAGCTTTCTTT,CASSLSPGMNTEAFF
TRBJ2-1,NA,NA,TRBV29-1,TGCAGCGTTGCCGTCTACAATGAGCAGTTCTTC,CSVAVYNEQFF
TRBJ1-2,NA,NA,TRBV5-6,TGTGCCAGCAGCACCGGGACCGATAACTATGGCTACACCTTC,CASSTGTDNYGYTF
TRBJ1-5,NA,TRBD1,TRBV7-2,TGTGCCAGCAGCCAGGACAGGGGTAACCAGCCCCAGCATTTT,CASSQDRGNQPQHF
TRBJ2-7,NA,NA,TRBV6-6,TGTGCCAGCAGTTTCAACGGGCTATTCTCCTACGAGCAGTACTTC,CASSFNGLFSYEQYF
TRBJ2-7,NA,TRBD2,TRBV28,TGTGCCAGCAGTTTATTCGTAGCGGGAGGACCCTACGAGCAGTACTTC,CASSLFVAGGPYEQYF
TRBJ1-2,NA,TRBD1,TRBV15,TGTGCCACCAGCAGCAGACAGGGGGCTTCCCAGTTCTATGGCTACACCTTC,CATSSRQGASQFYGYTF
TRBJ1-2,NA,NA,TRBV10-3,TGTGCCATCAGGTCGGGGTCAAGTGTAAACTATGGCTACACCTTC,CAIRSGSSVNYGYTF
TRBJ2-7,once,TRBD1,TRBV5-1,TGCGCCAGCAGAGCGACAGGGACCTTCTCCTACGAGCAGTACTTC,CASRATGTFSYEQYF
TRBJ1-2,NA,NA,TRBV25-1,TGTGCCAGCGCATCCGGTGCCTATGGCTACACCTTC,CASASGAYGYTF
TRBJ2-1,NA,TRBD2,TRBV28,TGTGCCAGCTTTAGCGGGACCCTTTACAATGAGCAGTTCTTC,CASFSGTLYNEQFF
TRBJ2-7,NA,TRBD2,TRBV5-6,TGTGCCAGCAGCCCAATGCGGGGGGCCTACGAGCAGTACTTC,CASSPMRGAYEQYF
TRBJ2-3,NA,TRBD1,TRBV11-2,TGTGCCAGCAGCTTAGGACAGGGTACAGATACGCAGTATTTT,CASSLGQGTDTQYF
TRBJ2-7,NA,TRBD2,TRBV28,TGTGCCAGGGATGGAATTTGGTGGTCTAGCGGGAGCGGAGGGTCCTACGAGCAGTACTTC,CARDGIWWSSGSGGSYEQYF
TRBJ2-5,NA,NA,TRBV28,TGTGCCAGCAGTCAAAGGATGGGGTCAGGGGAGACCCAGTACTTC,CASSQRMGSGETQYF
TRBJ2-5,NA,NA,TRBV5-1,TGCGCCAGCAGCTTGGGCGTCGCGGGAATCCAAGAGACCCAGTACTTC,CASSLGVAGIQETQYF
TRBJ1-5,NA,NA,TRBV10-1,TGCGCCAGCAGTAAGGACAGCAATCAGCCCCAGCATTTT,CASSKDSNQPQHF
TRBJ1-4,NA,NA,TRBV29-1,TGCAGCGGGCTTCGGAATGAAAAACTGTTTTTT,CSGLRNEKLFF
TRBJ1-5,once,TRBD1,TRBV2,TGTGCCAGCAACCCAGGGGGCCGGAATCAGCCCCAGCATTTT,CASNPGGRNQPQHF
TRBJ2-3,NA,TRBD1,TRBV5-6,TGTGCCAGCAGCTTGTTTTTGGGACAGGGATCAGATACGCAGTATTTT,CASSLFLGQGSDTQYF
TRBJ2-1,NA,NA,TRBV11-2,TGTGCCAGCAGCCTCCTCGACTGGACCAGCTCCTACAATGAGCAGTTCTTC,CASSLLDWTSSYNEQFF
TRBJ2-2,once,NA,TRBV7-3,TGTGCCAGCAGCTTAACCCTCTCAGCGAGGGCGAACACCGGGGAGCTGTTTTTT,CASSLTLSARANTGELFF
TRBJ1-1,few,NA,TRBV4-1,TGCGCCAGCAGCAGGGGGGTAAGGAACACTGAAGCTTTCTTT,CASSRGVRNTEAFF
TRBJ1-2,few,TRBD1,TRBV10-3,TGTGCCATCACCAACCGGGGGGGACAGGGGGATGATGGCTACACCTTC,CAITNRGGQGDDGYTF
TRBJ2-5,NA,NA,TRBV5-1,TGCGCCAGCAGCTTACCGCCTCCAAATAGGGAGACCCAGTACTTC,CASSLPPPNRETQYF
TRBJ2-1,NA,TRBD2,TRBV11-3,TGTGCCAGCAGCTTAACCCCAGGGTCTAGCGGGGTTGGAGCTTACAATGAGCAGTTCTTC,CASSLTPGSSGVGAYNEQFF
TRBJ2-7,once,TRBD1,TRBV7-3,TGTGCCAGCAGCCATGGACCGGGACAGCCCTACGAGCAGTACTTC,CASSHGPGQPYEQYF
TRBJ2-3,NA,NA,TRBV5-1,TGCGCCAGCAGCTTGCCCAGACAGGCCACAGATACGCAGTATTTT,CASSLPRQATDTQYF
TRBJ2-1,NA,NA,TRBV4-1,TGCGCCAGCAGCCAAGGAGGCAGTAACAATGAGCAGTTCTTC,CASSQGGSNNEQFF
TRBJ2-1,NA,NA,TRBV5-5,TGTGCCAGCAGCTTGATCGGGGATTCCTACAATGAGCAGTTCTTC,CASSLIGDSYNEQFF
TRBJ1-6,NA,NA,TRBV27,TGTGCCAGCAGTCCGCATCCGTATTCACCCCTCCACTTT,CASSPHPYSPLHF
TRBJ2-6,NA,TRBD2,TRBV7-6,TGTGCCAGCAGCTTAGTTCCGGCGGGAGGGACTGGGGCCAACGTCCTGACTTTC,CASSLVPAGGTGANVLTF
TRBJ1-6,NA,TRBD1,TRBV2,TGTGCCAGCGGGGGACAGACTTTTAATTCACCCCTCCACTTT,CASGGQTFNSPLHF
TRBJ2-1,NA,NA,TRBV7-8,TGTGCCAGCAGGGATCGCTCCTACAATGAGCAGTTCTTC,CASRDRSYNEQFF
TRBJ1-3,NA,TRBD1,TRBV18,TGTGCCAGCTCTCCCACAGGGGGCAGGAACACCATATATTTT,CASSPTGGRNTIYF